This T cell receptor beta chain was recorded in a study of T-cell reconstitution after alpha-beta-depleted transplantation in children. Study-wide findings and caveats: Surviving recipient T cells and intrathymic progenitors accounted for some patients' high TCRbeta diversity at day 60. Two months or so post-transplant, alpha-beta T cells reportedly derived from several hundred expanded graft clones.

The ends lost 6 bases at V and 7 bases at J; junction bases unmatched: 11. The CDR3 has 15 residues. This clonotype was observed a handful of times. The antigen is unknown. Unique molecular identifiers were used to barcode this TCRbeta library. MiXCR was run by TCRdb on the PCR reads, yielding one entry per CDR3 protein. The sample contains approximately 110,000 distinct CDR3 sequences, roughly 24% of which appear only once. This TCR was sampled from a male patient aged 2-15 years who had a stem cell transplant for chronic granulomatous disease, so the T cells may come from the graft donor. V usage is TRBV12-3 or TRBV12-4 and J usage is TRBJ1-5; 8 nucleotides line up with TRBD1. The sample here was PBMCs, mostly from graft donor cells, taken 180 days after TCRalphabeta/CD19-depleted stem cell transplant. This chain's CDR3 is CASSSRTGRVQPQHF. DNA for the CDR3: TGTGCCAGCAGCAGCCGGACAGGGAGGGTACAGCCCCAGCATTTT.